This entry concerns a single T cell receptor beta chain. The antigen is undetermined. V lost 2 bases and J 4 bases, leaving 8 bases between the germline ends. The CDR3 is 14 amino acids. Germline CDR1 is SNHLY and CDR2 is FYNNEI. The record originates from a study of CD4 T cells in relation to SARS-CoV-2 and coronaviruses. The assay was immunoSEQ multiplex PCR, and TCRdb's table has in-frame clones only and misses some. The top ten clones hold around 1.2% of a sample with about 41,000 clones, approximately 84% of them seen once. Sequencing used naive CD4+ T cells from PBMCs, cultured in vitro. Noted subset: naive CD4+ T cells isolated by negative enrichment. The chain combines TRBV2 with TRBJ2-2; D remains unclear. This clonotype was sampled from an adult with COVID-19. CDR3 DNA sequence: TGTGCCAGCAGTGAAACGGATTTCACCGGGGAGCTGTTTTTT. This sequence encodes CASSETDFTGELFF. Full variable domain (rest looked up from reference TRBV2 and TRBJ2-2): EPEVTQTPSHQVTQMGQEVILRCVPISNHLYFYWYRQILGQKVEFLVSFYNNEISEKSEIFDDQFSVERPDGSNFTLKIRSTKLEDSAMYFCASSETDFTGELFFGEGSRLTVL.